One and the same sample provided the 7 T cell receptor beta chains below, sequenced in a study of identical twins. TCRdb redid the calling of the 5' RACE reads with MiXCR, one entry per CDR3 protein. The sample lists over 200,000 distinct CDR3 sequences, about 11% occurring once. Sample: memory T cells sorted from blood. The receptors shown here come from a man aged 45-60 years in good health.

The chain joins TRBV3-1 to TRBJ2-1; TRBD2 agrees at 13 bases. The CDR3 has 16 amino acids. V lost 4 bases to trimming and J lost 8 bases; unmatched junction nucleotides: 8. CDR1 is LGHDT and CDR2 is YNNKEL in the germline V gene (reference sequence). For the CDR3, the DNA is TGTGCCAGCAGCCCGGGTCGACTAGCGGGAGGCGATGAGCAGTTCTTC. It codes for CASSPGRLAGGDEQFF.

This chain links TRBV5-4 with TRBJ2-5; no reliable D call. CDR1 SGHNT and CDR2 YYREEE come from the germline V gene (reference sequence). Trimming stripped 4 bases from V and 6 bases from J, with 19 bases between. CDR3 length: 15 amino acids. CDR3 loop: CASSPRTAWLQTQYF. The CDR3 DNA reads as TGTGCCAGCAGCCCCCGGACCGCCTGGTTACAGACCCAGTACTTC.

This clonotype was seen a few times. The chain combines TRBV2 with TRBJ2-1, with 9 bases matching TRBD2. J lost 2 bases, V lost 7 bases, and 6 bases had no gene match. The germline CDR1 and CDR2 sequences are SNHLY and FYNNEI. CDR3 size: 15 residues. The CDR3 protein is CASKRLAGAYNEQFF. The CDR3 nucleotides are TGTGCCAGCAAGCGATTAGCGGGAGCCTACAATGAGCAGTTCTTC.

This clonotype has just a few counts. The J gene is TRBJ2-1, the V gene TRBV9; 12 bases align to TRBD2. The CDR3 spans 14 residues. Germline V CDR1 and CDR2: SGDLS, YYNGEE. V was pared by 4 bases and J by 7 bases, with 3 bases of the junction left unmatched. In DNA form, the CDR3 reads TGTGCCAGCAGCTTCGGACTAGCGGGGAATGAGCAGTTCTTC. The encoded protein is CASSFGLAGNEQFF.

This clonotype was counted many times. This rearrangement joins TRBV30 to TRBJ2-7; D is perhaps TRBD1 or TRBD2 (5 bases each). This CDR3 comprises 12 residues. Trimming shortened V by 0 bases and J by 4 bases, and 7 bases separated the two germline ends. Germline CDR1 and CDR2: GTSNPN and SVGIG (reference sequence). This CDR3 is CAWSVGVYEQYF. Written as DNA, the CDR3 is TGTGCCTGGAGTGTGGGGGTTTACGAGCAGTACTTC.

This clonotype was recorded a few times. The chain joins TRBV28 to TRBJ2-2; D is unclear. Germline lookup yields CDR1 MDHEN and CDR2 SYDVKM. Trimming left V 8 bases short and J 1 base short, with 11 bases between. The CDR3 has 14 amino acids. CDR3 loop: CASLRSKNTGELFF. The DNA for the CDR3 is TGTGCCAGCCTTCGGTCCAAGAACACCGGGGAGCTGTTTTTT.

This sequence joins TRBV5-6 and TRBJ2-2; tentatively, D is TRBD1 (5 bases). CDR3 size: 15 residues. The germline V gene encodes CDR1 SGHDT and CDR2 YYEEEE. V was pared by 0 bases and J by 5 bases, with 11 bases between. Written as DNA, the CDR3 is TGTGCCAGCAGCTTGGCCCTCAGGGTGACCGGGGAGCTGTTTTTT. It encodes CASSLALRVTGELFF. Full variable domain (remainder filled in from reference TRBV5-6 and TRBJ2-2): DAGVTQSPTHLIKTRGQQVTLRCSPKSGHDTVSWYQQALGQGPQFIFQYYEEEERQRGNFPDRFSGHQFPNYSSELNVNALLLGDSALYLCASSLALRVTGELFFGEGSRLTVL.